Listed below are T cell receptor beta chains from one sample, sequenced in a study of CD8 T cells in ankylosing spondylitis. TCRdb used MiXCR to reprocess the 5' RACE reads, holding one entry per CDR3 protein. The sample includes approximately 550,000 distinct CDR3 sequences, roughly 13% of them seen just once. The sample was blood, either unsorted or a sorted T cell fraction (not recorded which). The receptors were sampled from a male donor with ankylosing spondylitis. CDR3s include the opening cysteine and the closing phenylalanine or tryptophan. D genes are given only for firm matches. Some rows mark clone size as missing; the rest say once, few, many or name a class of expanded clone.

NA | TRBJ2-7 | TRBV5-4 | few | CASSVMEGREQYF | TGTGCCAGCAGCGTGATGGAGGGCCGCGAGCAGTACTTC
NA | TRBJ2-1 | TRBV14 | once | CASSQAGGNSYNEQFF | TGTGCCAGCAGCCAAGCTGGCGGGAACTCCTACAATGAGCAGTTCTTC
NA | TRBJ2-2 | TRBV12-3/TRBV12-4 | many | CASTLDWDRELFF | TGTGCCAGCACCTTGGACTGGGACCGGGAGCTGTTTTTT
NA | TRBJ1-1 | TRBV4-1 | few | CASSHPEKPAFF | TGCGCCAGCAGCCACCCGGAGAAGCCAGCTTTCTTT
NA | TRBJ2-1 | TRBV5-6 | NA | CASSLGGGTSYNEQFF | TGTGCCAGCAGCTTGGGGGGGGGCACGTCCTACAATGAGCAGTTCTTC
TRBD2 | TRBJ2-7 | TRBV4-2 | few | CASCLAGEGSHEQYF | TGTGCCAGCTGTCTAGCGGGGGAGGGTAGTCACGAGCAGTACTTC
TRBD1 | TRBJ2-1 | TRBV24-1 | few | CATSVQDRANEQFF | TGTGCCACCAGTGTCCAGGACAGGGCCAATGAGCAGTTCTTC
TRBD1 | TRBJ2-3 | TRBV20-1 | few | CSAGRVDRALTDTQYF | TGCAGTGCTGGAAGGGTAGACAGGGCCCTGACGGATACGCAGTATTTT
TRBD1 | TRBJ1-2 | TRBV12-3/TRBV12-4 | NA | CASSHTGGLWYGYTF | TGTGCCAGCAGTCACACAGGGGGTTTATGGTATGGCTACACCTTC
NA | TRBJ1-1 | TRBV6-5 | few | CASSYTWGTEAFF | TGTGCCAGCAGTTACACCTGGGGGACTGAAGCTTTCTTT
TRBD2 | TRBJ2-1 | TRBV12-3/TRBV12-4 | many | CASSHGTSNEQFF | TGTGCCAGCAGCCACGGGACTAGCAATGAGCAGTTCTTC
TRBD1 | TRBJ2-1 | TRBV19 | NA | CASSTGQKYNEQFF | TGTGCCAGTAGTACGGGACAGAAATACAATGAGCAGTTCTTC
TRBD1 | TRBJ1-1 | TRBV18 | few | CASSPTGGPTEAFF | TGTGCCAGCTCCCCTACAGGGGGCCCCACTGAAGCTTTCTTT
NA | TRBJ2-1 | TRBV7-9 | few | CASSGSVYNEQFF | TGTGCCAGCAGCGGGAGTGTATACAATGAGCAGTTCTTC
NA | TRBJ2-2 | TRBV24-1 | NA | CATSDLGGGRYTGELFF | TGTGCCACCAGTGATTTGGGAGGGGGCCGTTACACCGGGGAGCTGTTTTTT
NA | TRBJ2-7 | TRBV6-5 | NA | CASSYSMSVTYEQYF | TGTGCCAGCAGTTACTCGATGTCAGTTACCTACGAGCAGTACTTC
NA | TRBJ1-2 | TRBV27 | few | CASSSNPMRGYTF | TGTGCCAGCAGTTCTAACCCAATGCGGGGCTACACCTTC
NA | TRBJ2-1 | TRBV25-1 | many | CASSEFFGRGYDEQFF | TGTGCCAGCAGTGAATTTTTCGGCAGGGGTTATGATGAGCAGTTCTTC
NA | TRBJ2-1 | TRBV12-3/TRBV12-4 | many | CASSSYPDINNEQFF | TGTGCCAGCAGTTCCTATCCCGACATCAACAATGAGCAGTTCTTC
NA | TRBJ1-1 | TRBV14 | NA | CASSPQTGWEATEAFF | TGTGCCAGCAGCCCCCAGACAGGCTGGGAGGCCACTGAAGCTTTCTTT
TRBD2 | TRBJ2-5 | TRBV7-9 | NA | CASSLTPGLAGEQTQYF | TGTGCCAGCAGCTTAACACCGGGACTAGCGGGAGAACAGACCCAGTACTTC
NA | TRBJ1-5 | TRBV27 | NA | CASRGASGGQPQHF | TGTGCCAGCAGGGGGGCCTCCGGCGGTCAGCCCCAGCATTTT